This T cell receptor (beta chain) was identified during a study of tumor and adjacent non-tumor tissue in lung cancer. Looking at the study overall: Aged about 31 to 85 years, patients included roughly ten men and several women with stage I to III disease. Study-wide results and limits: Top 100 clones took a larger repertoire share in normal lung. Tumor TCR diversity, when higher, was linked to shorter survival.

Three rounds of nested PCR, following a modified ARM-PCR protocol, produced the TCRbeta library. A single record per CDR3 protein comes from TCRdb applying MiXCR to the multiplex PCR reads. The table has under 250,000 distinct CDR3 sequences, 60% to 75% seen once; the top ten hold roughly 24%. The template was RNA from unsorted bulk tissue. Trimming pared 7 bases from V and 5 bases from J, leaving 26 bases between. Germline loops: CDR1 MNHNS, CDR2 SASEGT. The CDR3 extends over 17 amino acids. This clonotype was counted between two and nine times. Its target is unknown. The chain joins TRBV6-1 to TRBJ1-2; D call uncertain. Sequencing was performed on lung tumor tissue. The receptor was isolated from a man in his 60s with non-small cell lung cancer. CDR3 region: CASNPLKGLGKGYGYTF. CDR3 DNA sequence: TGTGCCAGCAATCCTCTCAAGGGATTGGGGAAAGGGTATGGCTACACCTTC.